Presented here are 13 T cell receptor beta chains from one specimen sequenced in a study of T cell responses to AZD1222 COVID-19 vaccine. Clones were sequenced by immunoSEQ multiplex PCR, and TCRdb holds only the in-frame ones, with some missing. The sample consists of more than 95,000 clones, roughly 91% of them appearing once. The specimen comprised peripheral blood, sampled on day 0 of MenACWY control vaccination. These receptors were taken from an adult in good health.

This chain links TRBV15 with TRBJ2-6, with D unresolved. The ends were cut back, 0 bases at V and 2 bases at J, with 8 bases in the middle. CDR1 and CDR2 from the germline V gene are LNHNV and YYDKDF (reference sequence). This CDR3 spans 16 amino acids. In DNA form, the CDR3 reads TGTGCCACCAGCAGAGATATTTACCCTGGGGCCAACGTCCTGACTTTC. As protein: CATSRDIYPGANVLTF.

Only one count was recorded for this clone. The chain joins TRBV10-3 to TRBJ1-6; maybe TRBD1 (6 bases). Germline lookup yields CDR1 ENHRY and CDR2 SYGVKD. The CDR3 covers 16 residues. Trimming pared 6 bases from V and 10 bases from J, leaving 22 bases between. DNA of the CDR3: TGTGCCATCAGACCCGGACCCGACAGGCCGGTCTCACCCCTCCACTTT. It translates to CAIRPGPDRPVSPLHF.

This rearrangement joins TRBV5-6 to TRBJ2-1, with 9 bases matching TRBD1. The CDR3 runs to 15 residues. V lost 3 bases to trimming and J lost 2 bases; unmatched junction nucleotides: 3. Germline CDR1 and CDR2: SGHDT and YYEEEE. CDR3: CASSSDRGAYNEQFF. The CDR3 coding sequence is TGTGCCAGCAGCTCGGACAGGGGAGCCTACAATGAGCAGTTCTTC.

The rearrangement uses TRBV7-9 and TRBJ1-4, with D perhaps matching TRBD1 (6 bases). This CDR3 has 15 residues. Germline V gives CDR1 SEHNR, CDR2 FQNEAQ (reference sequence). Trimming left V 1 base short and J 5 bases short, with 11 bases between. CDR3 region: CASSLGGGPNEKLFF. CDR3 DNA: TGTGCCAGCAGCTTAGGCGGGGGGCCGAATGAAAAACTGTTTTTT. The entire variable domain, with the rest obtained from reference TRBV7-9 and TRBJ1-4, is as follows: DTGVSQNPRHKITKRGQNVTFRCDPISEHNRLYWYRQTLGQGPEFLTYFQNEAQLEKSRLLSDRFSAERPKGSFSTLEIQRTEQGDSAMYLCASSLGGGPNEKLFFGSGTQLSVL.

This clone was observed a handful of times. The CDR3 here is CASSEADGWNQPQHF. Here the CDR3 DNA reads TGTGCCAGCAGTGAAGCGGACGGTTGGAATCAGCCCCAGCATTTT. This chain uses TRBV2 with TRBJ1-5, with no clear D. CDR1 is SNHLY and CDR2 is FYNNEI in the germline V gene. Trimming removed 0 bases at V and 4 bases at J, with 10 bases between. CDR3 length: 15 residues.

The table lists this clone with a count of one. This rearrangement joins TRBV2 to TRBJ2-7; weak D call: TRBD2 (5 bases). V shed 3 bases and J shed 1 base, with 16 bases lying between them. There are 16 residues in the CDR3. Germline CDR1 reads SNHLY; CDR2 reads FYNNEI. In nucleotides, the CDR3 is TGTGCCAGCAGTGAGCTCGGGTCTAGCCGATCCTACGAGCAGTACTTC. It codes for CASSELGSSRSYEQYF.

The J gene is TRBJ2-7, the V gene TRBV19, with D hard to call. The CDR3 totals 12 residues. The V end was cut by 4 bases, the J end by 6 bases, with 10 bases between. Looked up from germline, CDR1 is LNHDA and CDR2 is SQIVND (reference sequence). In DNA form, the CDR3 reads TGTGCCAGTAGTACGATGTCACTCGAGCAGTACTTC. It specifies CASSTMSLEQYF.

V is TRBV21-1 and J is TRBJ1-5; the listed D gene, TRBD1, was not tested against the DNA. TRBV21-1 counts as a pseudogene. The CDR3 covers 18 residues. The CDR3 protein is CASSKVRDRGSSNQPQHF. The CDR3 nucleotides read TGTGCCAGCAGCAAAGTACGGGACAGGGGTTCGAGCAATCAGCCCCAGCATTTT.

The V and J genes are TRBV6-6 and TRBJ2-1; TRBD2 matches 10 bases. Trimming took 2 bases from V and 15 from J; bases not matched to a gene: 13. CDR1 is MNHNY and CDR2 is SVGAGI in the germline V gene (reference sequence). This CDR3 region has 15 residues. CDR3 region: CASSYDGTSAYQGFF. CDR3 DNA: TGTGCCAGCAGTTACGACGGGACTAGCGCGTACCAAGGGTTCTTC.

The chain is built from TRBV19 and TRBJ2-2; the match to TRBD1 covers 7 bases. The CDR3 has 16 residues. The J segment lost 4 bases and the V segment lost 6 bases, leaving 11 bases of the junction unmatched. The germline V gene has CDR1 LNHDA and CDR2 SQIVND (reference sequence). The DNA of the CDR3 is TGTGCCAGTAGCCTAATCGGGACAGTAGGCACCGGGGAGCTGTTTTTT. Encoded protein: CASSLIGTVGTGELFF. Full variable domain (outside the CDR3, taken from reference TRBV19 and TRBJ2-2): DGGITQSPKYLFRKEGQNVTLSCEQNLNHDAMYWYRQDPGQGLRLIYYSQIVNDFQKGDIAEGYSVSREKKESFPLTVTSAQKNPTAFYLCASSLIGTVGTGELFFGEGSRLTVL.

The V gene is TRBV5-6, the J gene TRBJ1-4; D uncertain. The germline V and J ends were trimmed by 2 bases and 0 bases, with 8 bases remaining between them. Germline loops: CDR1 SGHDT, CDR2 YYEEEE. This CDR3 spans 15 amino acids. CDR3 loop: CASSFRTTTNEKLFF. Written as DNA, the CDR3 is TGTGCCAGCAGCTTTCGGACCACAACTAATGAAAAACTGTTTTTT. Full variable domain (missing parts from reference TRBV5-6 and TRBJ1-4): DAGVTQSPTHLIKTRGQQVTLRCSPKSGHDTVSWYQQALGQGPQFIFQYYEEEERQRGNFPDRFSGHQFPNYSSELNVNALLLGDSALYLCASSFRTTTNEKLFFGSGTQLSVL.

The chain links TRBV7-3 to TRBJ2-7, with 7 bases identical to TRBD2. Germline lookup yields CDR1 SGHTA and CDR2 FQGTGA. The CDR3 loop spans 17 amino acids. Trimming took 5 bases from V and 0 from J; bases not matched to a gene: 13. The CDR3 DNA reads as TGTGCCAGCAGCGCAGGAGCTAGCGGAGAAAGCTCCTACGAGCAGTACTTC. It specifies CASSAGASGESSYEQYF.

For the CDR3, the DNA is TGTGCCAGCAGCCATAGACACTTCCAAGAGACCCAGTACTTC. This codes for CASSHRHFQETQYF. The rearrangement uses TRBV11-2 and TRBJ2-5, with D hard to call. With 5 bases removed from V and 1 base from J, the gap between germline ends came to 11 bases. This CDR3 is built from 14 residues. Germline loops: CDR1 SGHAT, CDR2 FQNNGV. The variable domain in full, completed from reference TRBV11-2 and TRBJ2-5, reads EAGVAQSPRYKIIEKRQSVAFWCNPISGHATLYWYQQILGQGPKLLIQFQNNGVVDDSQLPKDRFSAERLKGVDSTLKIQPAKLEDSAVYLCASSHRHFQETQYFGPGTRLLVL.